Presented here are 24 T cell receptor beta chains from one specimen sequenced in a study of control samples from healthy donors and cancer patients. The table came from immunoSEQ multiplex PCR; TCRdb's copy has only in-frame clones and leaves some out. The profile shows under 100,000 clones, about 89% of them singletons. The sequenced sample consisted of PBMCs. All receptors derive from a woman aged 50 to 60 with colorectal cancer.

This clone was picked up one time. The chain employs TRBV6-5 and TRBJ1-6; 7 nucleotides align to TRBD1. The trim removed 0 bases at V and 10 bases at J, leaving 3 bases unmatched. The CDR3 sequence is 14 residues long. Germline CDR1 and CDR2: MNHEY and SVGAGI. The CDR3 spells CASSYSGGGSPLHF. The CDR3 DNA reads TGTGCCAGCAGTTACTCAGGGGGCGGATCACCCCTCCACTTT.

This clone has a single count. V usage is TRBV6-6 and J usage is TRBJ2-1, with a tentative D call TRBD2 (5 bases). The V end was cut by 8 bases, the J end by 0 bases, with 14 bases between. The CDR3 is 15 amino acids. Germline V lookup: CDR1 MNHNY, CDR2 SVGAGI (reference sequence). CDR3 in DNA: TGTGCCAGCGGCGCGGACTCCCGCTCCTACAATGAGCAGTTCTTC. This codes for CASGADSRSYNEQFF.

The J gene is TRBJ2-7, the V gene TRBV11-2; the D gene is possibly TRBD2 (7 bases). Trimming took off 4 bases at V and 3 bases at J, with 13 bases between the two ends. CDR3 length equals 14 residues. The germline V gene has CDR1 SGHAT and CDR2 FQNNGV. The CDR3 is CASSSGGGDYEQYV. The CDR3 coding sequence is TGTGCCAGCAGCTCCGGAGGGGGGGACTACGAGCAGTACGTC.

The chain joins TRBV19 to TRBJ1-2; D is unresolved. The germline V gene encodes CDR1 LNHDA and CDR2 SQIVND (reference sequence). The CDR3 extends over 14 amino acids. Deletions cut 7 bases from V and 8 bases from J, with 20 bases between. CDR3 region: CASTPTLGGWGYTF. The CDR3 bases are TGTGCCAGTACCCCCACCCTGGGAGGGTGGGGCTACACCTTC.

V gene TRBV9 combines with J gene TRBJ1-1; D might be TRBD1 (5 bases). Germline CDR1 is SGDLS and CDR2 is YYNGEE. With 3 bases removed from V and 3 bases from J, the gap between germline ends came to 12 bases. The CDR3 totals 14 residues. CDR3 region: CASSAGGRDTEAFF. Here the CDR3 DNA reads TGTGCCAGCAGCGCGGGGGGGAGAGACACTGAAGCTTTCTTT.

The CDR3 here is CASSQEIQKNQPQHF. The CDR3 coding sequence is TGCGCCAGCAGCCAAGAGATACAGAAAAATCAGCCCCAGCATTTT. This chain uses TRBV4-1 with TRBJ1-5; D is ambiguous. Germline-derived CDR1 and CDR2 are MGHRA and YSYEKL. The CDR3 loop spans 15 amino acids. Trimming removed 0 bases from V and 4 bases from J, with 10 bases in between.

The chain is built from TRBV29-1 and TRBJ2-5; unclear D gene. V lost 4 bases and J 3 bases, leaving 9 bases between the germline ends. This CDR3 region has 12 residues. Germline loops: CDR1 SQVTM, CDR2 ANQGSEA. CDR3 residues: CSVAPSEETQYF. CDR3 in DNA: TGCAGCGTTGCTCCCAGTGAAGAGACCCAGTACTTC.

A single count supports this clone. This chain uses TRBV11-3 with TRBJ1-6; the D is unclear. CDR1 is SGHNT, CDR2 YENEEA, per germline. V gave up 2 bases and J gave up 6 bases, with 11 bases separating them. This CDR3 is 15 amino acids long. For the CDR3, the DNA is TGTGCCAGCAGCTTAAGCGGTGAGGGTAATTCACCCCTCCACTTT. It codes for CASSLSGEGNSPLHF.

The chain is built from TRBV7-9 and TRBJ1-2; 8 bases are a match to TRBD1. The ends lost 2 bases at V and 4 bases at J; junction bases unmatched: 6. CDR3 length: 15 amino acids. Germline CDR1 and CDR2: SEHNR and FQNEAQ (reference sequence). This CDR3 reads CASSLLPGGVYGYTF. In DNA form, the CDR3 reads TGTGCCAGCAGCTTACTGCCAGGGGGCGTCTATGGCTACACCTTC.

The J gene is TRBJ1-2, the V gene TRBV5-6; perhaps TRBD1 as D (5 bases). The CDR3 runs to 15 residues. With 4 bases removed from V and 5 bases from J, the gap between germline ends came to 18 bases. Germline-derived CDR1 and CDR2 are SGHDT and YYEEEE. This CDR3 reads CASSLLGGGEYGYTF. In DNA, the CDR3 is TGTGCCAGCAGCCTCCTGGGGGGTGGAGAGTATGGCTACACCTTC.

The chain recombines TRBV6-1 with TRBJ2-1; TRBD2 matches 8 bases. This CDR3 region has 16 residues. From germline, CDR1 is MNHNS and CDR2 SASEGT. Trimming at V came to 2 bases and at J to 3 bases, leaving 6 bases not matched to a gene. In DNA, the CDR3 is TGTGCCAGCAGTGAAAGCCGGGGGGGCCTCTACAATGAGCAGTTCTTC. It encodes CASSESRGGLYNEQFF.

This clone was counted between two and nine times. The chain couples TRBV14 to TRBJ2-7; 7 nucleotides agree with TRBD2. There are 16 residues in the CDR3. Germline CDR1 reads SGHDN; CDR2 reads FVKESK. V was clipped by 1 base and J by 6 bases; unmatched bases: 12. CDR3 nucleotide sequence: TGTGCCAGCAGCCAAGGCATGTGGTACGGGGAGGGCGAGCAGTACGTC. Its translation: CASSQGMWYGEGEQYV.

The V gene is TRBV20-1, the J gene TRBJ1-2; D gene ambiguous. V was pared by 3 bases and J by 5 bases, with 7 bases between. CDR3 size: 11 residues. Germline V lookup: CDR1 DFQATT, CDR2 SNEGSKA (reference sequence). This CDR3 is CSASSAYGYTF. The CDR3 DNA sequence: TGCAGTGCTAGTTCGGCGTATGGCTACACCTTC.

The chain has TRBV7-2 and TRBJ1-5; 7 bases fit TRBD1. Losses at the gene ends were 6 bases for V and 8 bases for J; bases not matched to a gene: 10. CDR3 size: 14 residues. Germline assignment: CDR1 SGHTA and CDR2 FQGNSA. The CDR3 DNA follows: TGTGCCAGCAGTTTTCGACAGGGTAGGGAGCCCCAGCATTTT. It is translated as CASSFRQGREPQHF.

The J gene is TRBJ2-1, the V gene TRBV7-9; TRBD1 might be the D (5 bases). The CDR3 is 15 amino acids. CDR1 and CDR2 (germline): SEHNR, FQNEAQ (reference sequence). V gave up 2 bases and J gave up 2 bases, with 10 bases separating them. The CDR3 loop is CASSLSQGAYNEQFF. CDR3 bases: TGTGCCAGCAGCTTATCTCAGGGCGCCTACAATGAGCAGTTCTTC. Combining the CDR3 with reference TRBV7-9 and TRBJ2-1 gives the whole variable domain DTGVSQNPRHKITKRGQNVTFRCDPISEHNRLYWYRQTLGQGPEFLTYFQNEAQLEKSRLLSDRFSAERPKGSFSTLEIQRTEQGDSAMYLCASSLSQGAYNEQFFGPGTRLTVL.

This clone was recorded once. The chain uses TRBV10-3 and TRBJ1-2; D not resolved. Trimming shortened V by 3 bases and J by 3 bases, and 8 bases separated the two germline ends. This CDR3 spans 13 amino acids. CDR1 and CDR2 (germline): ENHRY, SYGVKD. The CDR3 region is CAISEGGDYGYTF. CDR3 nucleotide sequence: TGTGCCATCAGTGAAGGTGGCGACTATGGCTACACCTTC.

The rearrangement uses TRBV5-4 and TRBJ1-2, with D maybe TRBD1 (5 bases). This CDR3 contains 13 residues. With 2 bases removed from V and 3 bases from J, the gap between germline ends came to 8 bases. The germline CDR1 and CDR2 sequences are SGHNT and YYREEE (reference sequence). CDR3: CASSLDRHYGYTF. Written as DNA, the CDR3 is TGTGCCAGCAGCTTAGACAGACACTATGGCTACACCTTC.

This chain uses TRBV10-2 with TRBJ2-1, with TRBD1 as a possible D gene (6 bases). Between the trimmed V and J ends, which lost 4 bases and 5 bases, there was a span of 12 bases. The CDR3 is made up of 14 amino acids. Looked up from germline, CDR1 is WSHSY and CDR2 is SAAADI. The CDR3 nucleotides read TGCGCCAGCAGTGGGTGGGGGCTCAACAATGAGCAGTTCTTC. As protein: CASSGWGLNNEQFF.

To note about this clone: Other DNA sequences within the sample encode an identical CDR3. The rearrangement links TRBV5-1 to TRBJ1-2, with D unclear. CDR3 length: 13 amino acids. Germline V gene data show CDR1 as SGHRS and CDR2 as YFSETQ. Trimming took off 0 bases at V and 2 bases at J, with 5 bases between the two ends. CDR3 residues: CASSLGGNYGYTF. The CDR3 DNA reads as TGCGCCAGCAGCTTGGGAGGGAACTATGGCTACACCTTC.

CDR3 loop: CASSGSTDTQYF. The CDR3, as DNA: TGTGCCAGCAGTGGGAGCACAGATACGCAGTATTTT. The V call is TRBV25-1, the J call TRBJ2-3; no clear D gene. This CDR3 is 12 amino acids long. Germline CDR1 is MGHDK and CDR2 is SYGVNS. V lost 4 bases, J lost 0 bases, and 2 bases lay in between.

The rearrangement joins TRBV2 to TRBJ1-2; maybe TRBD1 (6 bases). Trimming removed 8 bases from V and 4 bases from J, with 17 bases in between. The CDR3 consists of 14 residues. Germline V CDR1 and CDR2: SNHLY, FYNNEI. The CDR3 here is CASGWTESIYGYTF. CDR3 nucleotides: TGTGCCAGCGGATGGACAGAGTCCATCTATGGCTACACCTTC.

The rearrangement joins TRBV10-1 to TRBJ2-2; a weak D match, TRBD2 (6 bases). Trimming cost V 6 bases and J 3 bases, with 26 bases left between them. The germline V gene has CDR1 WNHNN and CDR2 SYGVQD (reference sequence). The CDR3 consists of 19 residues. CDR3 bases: TGCGCCAGCAGCGGAAGGAGGGCCGGGCTAGCGATGGACACCGGGGAGCTGTTTTTT. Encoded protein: CASSGRRAGLAMDTGELFF.

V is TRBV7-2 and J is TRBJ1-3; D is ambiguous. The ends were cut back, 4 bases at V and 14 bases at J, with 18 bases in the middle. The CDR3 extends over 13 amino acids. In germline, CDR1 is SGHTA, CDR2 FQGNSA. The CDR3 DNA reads TGTGCCAGCAGCTCGAACCTCCTGGGTCCCCTATATTTT. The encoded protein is CASSSNLLGPLYF.

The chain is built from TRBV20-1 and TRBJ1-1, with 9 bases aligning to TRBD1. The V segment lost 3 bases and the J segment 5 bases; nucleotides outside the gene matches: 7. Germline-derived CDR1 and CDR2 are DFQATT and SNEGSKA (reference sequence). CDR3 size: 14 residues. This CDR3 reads CSASLGTGRTEAFF. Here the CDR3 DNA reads TGCAGTGCTAGTTTAGGGACAGGGAGGACTGAAGCTTTCTTT.